This T cell receptor beta chain emerged from a study of cytotoxic CD8 clonotypes in ibrutinib-treated CLL. Turning to the study itself: Within the patient group, eleven to twelve were relapsed/refractory and fewer than 16 treatment-naive, and some 17 were IGHV unmutated. Response sampling occurred after a median about 12 months of treatment (range 6 to 36).

Trimming pared 4 bases from V and 2 bases from J, leaving 10 bases between. CDR3 length equals 14 residues. Germline V CDR1 and CDR2: SGDLS, YYNGEE. The source of roughly 1.9 micrograms of genomic DNA for TCR beta libraries was cryopreserved PBMCs. Turning to this clone: Its antigen remains unknown.

Overall study findings and caveats: Clonality showed a rise at ibrutinib response that reversed toward baseline at progression.

TCRdb's table, derived via immunoSEQ multiplex PCR, lists solely in-frame clones and lacks some. Of about 25,000 clones listed, 70% to 90% are singletons. This sequence was found in a human donor with chronic lymphocytic leukemia. The source material was PBMCs, sampled after 24 months of ibrutinib treatment. The J gene is TRBJ1-3, the V gene TRBV9, with a weak D call TRBD1 (5 bases). CDR3 region: CASSTRVTGNTIYF. The DNA of the CDR3 is TGTGCCAGCAGCACCAGGGTCACTGGAAACACCATATATTTT.